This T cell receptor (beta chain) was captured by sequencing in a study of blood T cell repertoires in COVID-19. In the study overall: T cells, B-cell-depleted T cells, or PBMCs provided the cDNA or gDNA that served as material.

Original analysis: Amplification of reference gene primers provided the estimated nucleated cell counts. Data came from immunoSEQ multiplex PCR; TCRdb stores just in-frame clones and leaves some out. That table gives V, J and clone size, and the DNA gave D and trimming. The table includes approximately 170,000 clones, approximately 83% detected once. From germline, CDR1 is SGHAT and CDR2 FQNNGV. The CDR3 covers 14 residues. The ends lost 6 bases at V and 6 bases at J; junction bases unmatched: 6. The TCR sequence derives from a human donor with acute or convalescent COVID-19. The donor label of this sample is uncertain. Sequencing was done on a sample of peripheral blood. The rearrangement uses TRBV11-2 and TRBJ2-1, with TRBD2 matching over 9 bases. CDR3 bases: TGTGCCAGCAGGGAGCAGCGGGAGGTCAATGAGCAGTTCTTC. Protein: CASREQREVNEQFF.